This TCR beta chain emerged from a study of shared clonotypes between healthy human individuals. The wider study: Researchers assigned three CD4 naive, three CD4 memory, two CD8 naive and one CD8 memory plate to each donor. Study outcomes and limitations: The expectation was that sequencing depth would affect clonotype sharing among donors.

In its sample, this clone was seen once. Its antigen is not known. Assay used: immunoSEQ multiplex PCR; TCRdb lists only in-frame clones, some missing. The profile shows over a million clones, roughly 95% of them singletons. This clonotype was obtained from a man under 40 in good health. The specimen sequenced was naive CD4+ T cells sorted from blood. Indicated subset: CD45RA+ positively selected.

The CDR3 DNA reads TGCAGCGTTTATACTGCGGTCACAGATACGCAGTATTTT. Amino acids: CSVYTAVTDTQYF. The gene calls are TRBV29-1 and TRBJ2-3; D unresolved. The CDR3 is 13 residues long. Germline CDR1 reads SQVTM; CDR2 reads ANQGSEA. Deletions cut 5 bases from V and 2 bases from J, with 11 bases between.